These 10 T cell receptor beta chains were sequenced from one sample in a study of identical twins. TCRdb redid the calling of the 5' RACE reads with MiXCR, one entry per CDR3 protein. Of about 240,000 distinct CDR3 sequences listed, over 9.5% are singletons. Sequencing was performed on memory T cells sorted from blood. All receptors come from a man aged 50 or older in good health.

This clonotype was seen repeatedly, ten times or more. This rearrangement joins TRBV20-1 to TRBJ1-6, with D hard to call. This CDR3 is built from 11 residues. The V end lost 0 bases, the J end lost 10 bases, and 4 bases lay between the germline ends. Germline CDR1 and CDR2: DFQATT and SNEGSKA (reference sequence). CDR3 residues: CSARDLSPLHF. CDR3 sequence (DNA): TGCAGTGCTAGAGATCTATCACCCCTCCACTTT.

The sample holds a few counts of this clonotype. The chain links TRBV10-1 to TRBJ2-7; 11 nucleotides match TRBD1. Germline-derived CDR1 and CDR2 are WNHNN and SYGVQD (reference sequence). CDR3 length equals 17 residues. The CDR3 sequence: CDGYQTEGQGASYEQYF. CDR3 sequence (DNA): TGCGACGGCTACCAGACCGAAGGACAGGGGGCTTCCTACGAGCAGTACTTC.

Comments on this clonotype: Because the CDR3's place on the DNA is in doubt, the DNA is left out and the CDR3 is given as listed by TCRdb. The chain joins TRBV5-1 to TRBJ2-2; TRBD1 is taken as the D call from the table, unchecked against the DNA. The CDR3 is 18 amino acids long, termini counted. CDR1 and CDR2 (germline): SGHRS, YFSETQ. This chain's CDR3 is CASSLNNDPVVTGELFFF.

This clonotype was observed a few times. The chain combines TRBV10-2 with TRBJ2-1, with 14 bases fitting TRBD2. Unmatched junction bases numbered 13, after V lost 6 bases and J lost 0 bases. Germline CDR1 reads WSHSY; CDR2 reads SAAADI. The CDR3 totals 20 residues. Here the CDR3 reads CASRPMVWTSGGSSYNEQFF. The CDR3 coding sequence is TGCGCCAGCAGGCCCATGGTATGGACTAGCGGGGGGAGCTCCTACAATGAGCAGTTCTTC.

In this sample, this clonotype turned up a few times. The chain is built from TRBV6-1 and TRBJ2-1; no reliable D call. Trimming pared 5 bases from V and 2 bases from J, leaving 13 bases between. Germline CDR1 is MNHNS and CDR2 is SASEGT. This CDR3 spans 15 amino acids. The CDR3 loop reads CASSSKNAPYNEQFF. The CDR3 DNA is TGTGCCAGCAGTAGTAAGAATGCCCCCTACAATGAGCAGTTCTTC.

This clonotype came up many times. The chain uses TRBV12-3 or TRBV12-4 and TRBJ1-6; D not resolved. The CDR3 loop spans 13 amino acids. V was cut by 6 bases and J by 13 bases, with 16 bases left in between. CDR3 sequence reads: CASRGTGSGPLHF. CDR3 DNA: TGTGCCAGCAGGGGTACGGGTTCAGGCCCCCTCCACTTT.

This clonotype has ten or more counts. Here the CDR3 reads CSAQTLVGNQPQHF. The CDR3 DNA reads TGCAGTGCCCAGACCCTTGTGGGTAATCAGCCCCAGCATTTT. This sequence joins TRBV20-1 and TRBJ1-5, with unresolved D. This CDR3 is built from 14 residues. V lost 6 bases and J lost 4, with 16 bases in between. The V gene's germline CDR1 is DFQATT and CDR2 SNEGSKA (reference sequence).

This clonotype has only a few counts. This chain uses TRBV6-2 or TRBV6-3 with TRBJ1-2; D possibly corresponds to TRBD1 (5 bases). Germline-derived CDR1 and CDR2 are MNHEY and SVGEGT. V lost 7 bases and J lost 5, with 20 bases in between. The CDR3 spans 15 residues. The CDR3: CASTQTNLGGYGYTF. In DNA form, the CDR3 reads TGTGCCAGCACCCAGACGAATCTTGGGGGTTATGGCTACACCTTC.

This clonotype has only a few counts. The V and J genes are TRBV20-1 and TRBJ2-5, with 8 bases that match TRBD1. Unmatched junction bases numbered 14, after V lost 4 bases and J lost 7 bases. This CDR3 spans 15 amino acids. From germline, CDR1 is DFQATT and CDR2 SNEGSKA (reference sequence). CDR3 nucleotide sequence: TGCAGTGCTATTGAAGTTGGGCAGGGGGCAGGGACCCAGTACTTC. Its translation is CSAIEVGQGAGTQYF.

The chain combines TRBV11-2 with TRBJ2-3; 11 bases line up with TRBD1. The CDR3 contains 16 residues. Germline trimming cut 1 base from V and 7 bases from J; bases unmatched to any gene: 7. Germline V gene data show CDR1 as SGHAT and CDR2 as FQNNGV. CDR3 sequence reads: CASSLAWDRGINTQYF. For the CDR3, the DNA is TGTGCCAGCAGCTTAGCTTGGGACAGGGGGATCAATACGCAGTATTTT.